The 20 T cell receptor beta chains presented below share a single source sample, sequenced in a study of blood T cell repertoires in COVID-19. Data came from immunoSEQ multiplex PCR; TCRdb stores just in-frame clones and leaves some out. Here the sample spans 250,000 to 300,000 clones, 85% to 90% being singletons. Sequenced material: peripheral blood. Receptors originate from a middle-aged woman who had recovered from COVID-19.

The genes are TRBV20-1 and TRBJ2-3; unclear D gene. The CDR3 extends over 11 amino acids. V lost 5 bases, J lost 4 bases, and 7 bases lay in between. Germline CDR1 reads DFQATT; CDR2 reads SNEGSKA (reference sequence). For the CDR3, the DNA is TGCAGTGCTGGCTTCGCAGATACGCAGTATTTT. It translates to CSAGFADTQYF.

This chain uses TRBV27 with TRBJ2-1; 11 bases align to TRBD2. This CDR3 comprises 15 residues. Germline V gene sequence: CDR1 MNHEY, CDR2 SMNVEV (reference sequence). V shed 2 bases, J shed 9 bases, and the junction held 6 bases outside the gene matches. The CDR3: CASSLVLAGGGEQFF. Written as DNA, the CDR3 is TGTGCCAGCAGTTTAGTCCTAGCGGGGGGAGGTGAGCAGTTCTTC.

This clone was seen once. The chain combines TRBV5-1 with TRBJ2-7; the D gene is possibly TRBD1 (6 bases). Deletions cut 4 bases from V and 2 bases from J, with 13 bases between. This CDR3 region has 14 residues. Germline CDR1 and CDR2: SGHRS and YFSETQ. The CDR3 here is CASSRLQGAYEQYF. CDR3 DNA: TGCGCCAGCAGCCGCCTACAGGGAGCCTACGAGCAGTACTTC.

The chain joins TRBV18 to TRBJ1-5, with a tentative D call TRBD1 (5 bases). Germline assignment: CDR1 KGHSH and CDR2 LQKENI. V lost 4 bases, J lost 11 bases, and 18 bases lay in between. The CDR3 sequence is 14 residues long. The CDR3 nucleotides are TGTGCCAGCTCACTATCCTCCGGGGGAAAGTCCCAGCATTTT. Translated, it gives CASSLSSGGKSQHF.

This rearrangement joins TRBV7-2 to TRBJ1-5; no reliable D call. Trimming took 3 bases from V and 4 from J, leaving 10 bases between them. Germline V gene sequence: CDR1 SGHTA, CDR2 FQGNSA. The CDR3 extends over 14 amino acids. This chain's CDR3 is CASSLSPFNQPQHF. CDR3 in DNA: TGTGCCAGCAGCTTGAGTCCTTTTAATCAGCCCCAGCATTTT.

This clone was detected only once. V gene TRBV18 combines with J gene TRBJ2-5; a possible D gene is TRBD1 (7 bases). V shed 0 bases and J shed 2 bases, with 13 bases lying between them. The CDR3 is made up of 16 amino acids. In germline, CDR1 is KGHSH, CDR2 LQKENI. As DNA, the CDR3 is TGTGCCAGCTCACCACCGAACCAGGGGGGTCAAGAGACCCAGTACTTC. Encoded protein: CASSPPNQGGQETQYF.

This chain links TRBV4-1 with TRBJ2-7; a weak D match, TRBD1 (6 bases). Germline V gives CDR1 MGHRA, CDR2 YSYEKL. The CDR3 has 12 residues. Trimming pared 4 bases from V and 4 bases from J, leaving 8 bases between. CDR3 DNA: TGCGCCAGCAGCCCTGGACAGTACGAGCAGTACTTC. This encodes CASSPGQYEQYF.

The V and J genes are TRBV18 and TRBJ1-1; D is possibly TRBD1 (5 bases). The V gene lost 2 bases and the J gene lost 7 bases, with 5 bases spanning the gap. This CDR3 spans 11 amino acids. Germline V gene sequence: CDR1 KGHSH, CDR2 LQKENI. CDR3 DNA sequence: TGTGCCAGCTCACCAACAGGTGAAGCTTTCTTT. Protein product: CASSPTGEAFF.

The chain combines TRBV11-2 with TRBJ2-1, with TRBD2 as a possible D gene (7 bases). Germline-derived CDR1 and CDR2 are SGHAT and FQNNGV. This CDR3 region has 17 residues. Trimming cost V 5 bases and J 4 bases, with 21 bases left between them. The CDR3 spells CASSPRGAGSIYNEQFF. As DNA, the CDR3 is TGTGCCAGCAGCCCTCGGGGGGCAGGCAGTATATACAATGAGCAGTTCTTC.

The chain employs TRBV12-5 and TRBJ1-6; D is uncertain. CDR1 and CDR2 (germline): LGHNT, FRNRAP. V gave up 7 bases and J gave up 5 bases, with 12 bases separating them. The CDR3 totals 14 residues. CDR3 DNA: TGTGCTAGTGTCCGAGGGAACAATAATTCACCCCTCCACTTT. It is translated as CASVRGNNNSPLHF.

The CDR3 region has the DNA TGTGCCAGCTCACCACCGAACAGGGGGCAGTCCGGGGAGCTGTTTTTT. Amino acid sequence: CASSPPNRGQSGELFF. The V and J genes are TRBV18 and TRBJ2-2, with 9 nucleotides matching TRBD1. The ends lost 0 bases at V and 6 bases at J; junction bases unmatched: 5. The CDR3 spans 16 residues. From germline, CDR1 is KGHSH and CDR2 LQKENI.

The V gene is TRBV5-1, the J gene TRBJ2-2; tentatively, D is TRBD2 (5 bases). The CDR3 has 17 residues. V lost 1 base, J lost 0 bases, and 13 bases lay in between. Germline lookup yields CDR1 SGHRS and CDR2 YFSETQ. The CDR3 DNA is TGCGCCAGCAGCTTGCTCCCCGGGGTAGCGAACACCGGGGAGCTGTTTTTT. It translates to CASSLLPGVANTGELFF.

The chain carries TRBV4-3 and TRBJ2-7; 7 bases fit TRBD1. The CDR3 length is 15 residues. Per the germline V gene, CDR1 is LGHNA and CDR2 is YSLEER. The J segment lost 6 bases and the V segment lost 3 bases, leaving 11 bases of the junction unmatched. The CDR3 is CASSHLRGTLLEQYF. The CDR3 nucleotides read TGCGCCAGCAGCCACCTCAGGGGGACCCTTCTCGAGCAGTACTTC.

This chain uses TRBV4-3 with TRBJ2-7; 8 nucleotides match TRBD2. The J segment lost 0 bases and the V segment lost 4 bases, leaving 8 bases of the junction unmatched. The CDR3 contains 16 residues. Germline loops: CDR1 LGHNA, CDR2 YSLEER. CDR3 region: CASSLGFAGGSYEQYF. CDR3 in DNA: TGCGCCAGCAGCCTAGGCTTCGCGGGGGGCTCCTACGAGCAGTACTTC.

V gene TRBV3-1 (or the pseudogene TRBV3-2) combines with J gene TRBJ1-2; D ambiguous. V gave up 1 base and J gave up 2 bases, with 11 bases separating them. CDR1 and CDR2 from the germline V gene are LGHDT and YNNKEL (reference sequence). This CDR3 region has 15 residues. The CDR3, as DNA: TGTGCCAGCAGCCAAGTTCCCGGCGGGAACTATGGCTACACCTTC. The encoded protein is CASSQVPGGNYGYTF.

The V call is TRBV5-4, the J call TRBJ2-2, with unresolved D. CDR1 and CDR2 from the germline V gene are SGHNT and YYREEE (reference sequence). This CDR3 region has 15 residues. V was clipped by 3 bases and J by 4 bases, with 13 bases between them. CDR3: CASSSSIEVTGELFF. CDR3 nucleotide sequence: TGTGCCAGCAGCTCTAGTATCGAGGTCACCGGGGAGCTGTTTTTT. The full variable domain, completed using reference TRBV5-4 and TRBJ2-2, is ETGVTQSPTHLIKTRGQQVTLRCSSQSGHNTVSWYQQALGQGPQFIFQYYREEENGRGNFPPRFSGLQFPNYSSELNVNALELDDSALYLCASSSSIEVTGELFFGEGSRLTVL.

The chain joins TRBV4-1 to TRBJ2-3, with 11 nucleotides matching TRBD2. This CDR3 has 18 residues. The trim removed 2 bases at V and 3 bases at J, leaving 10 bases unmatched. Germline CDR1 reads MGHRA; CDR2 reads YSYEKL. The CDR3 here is CASSQFPGLADDTDTQYF. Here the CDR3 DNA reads TGCGCCAGCAGCCAATTCCCGGGACTAGCGGATGATACAGATACGCAGTATTTT.

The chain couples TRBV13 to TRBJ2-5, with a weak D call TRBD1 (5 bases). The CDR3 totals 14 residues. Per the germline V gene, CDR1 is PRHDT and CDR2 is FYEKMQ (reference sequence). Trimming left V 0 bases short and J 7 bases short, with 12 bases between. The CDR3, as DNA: TGTGCCAGCAGCTTAGGCAGGGCCGGGTGGACCCAGTACTTC. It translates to CASSLGRAGWTQYF. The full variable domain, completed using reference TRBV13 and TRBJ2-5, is AAGVIQSPRHLIKEKRETATLKCYPIPRHDTVYWYQQGPGQDPQFLISFYEKMQSDKGSIPDRFSAQQFSDYHSELNMSSLELGDSALYFCASSLGRAGWTQYFGPGTRLLVL.

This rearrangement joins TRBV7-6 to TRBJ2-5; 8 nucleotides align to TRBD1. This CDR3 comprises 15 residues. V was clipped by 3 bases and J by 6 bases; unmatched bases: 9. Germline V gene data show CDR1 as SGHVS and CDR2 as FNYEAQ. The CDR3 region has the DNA TGTGCCAGCAGCTTGGGGCCGGACAGGGCGAAGACCCAGTACTTC. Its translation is CASSLGPDRAKTQYF.

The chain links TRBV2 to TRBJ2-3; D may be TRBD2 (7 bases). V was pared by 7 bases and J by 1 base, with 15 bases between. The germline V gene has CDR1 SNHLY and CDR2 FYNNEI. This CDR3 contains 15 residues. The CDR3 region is CASIGGGHGTDTQYF. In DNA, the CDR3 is TGTGCCAGCATAGGGGGGGGGCATGGCACAGATACGCAGTATTTT.